Following are 21 T cell receptor beta chains from one sample sequenced in a study of T cell responses to AZD1222 COVID-19 vaccine. Profiling relied on immunoSEQ multiplex PCR, and the TCRdb table lists in-frame clones only, not all of them. Here the sample spans around 130,000 clones, over 90% being singletons. Sequences were derived from peripheral blood, sampled on day 0 of AZD1222 vaccination. The receptors were sampled from an adult in good health.

CDR3 in amino acids: CASSYRGVLGYTF. The CDR3 DNA sequence: TGTGCCAGCAGTTATAGAGGGGTTCTAGGCTACACCTTC. The genes are TRBV6-5 and TRBJ1-2; D may be TRBD1 (5 bases). The CDR3 spans 13 residues. In germline, CDR1 is MNHEY, CDR2 SVGAGI. With 3 bases removed from V and 8 bases from J, the gap between germline ends came to 13 bases.

This clone is a singleton in its sample. The chain joins TRBV5-1 to TRBJ2-3; 11 bases are shared with TRBD2. Per germline, CDR1 SGHRS and CDR2 YFSETQ. J was trimmed by 2 bases and V by 4 bases; bases with no gene match: 6. The CDR3 covers 16 residues. For the CDR3, the DNA is TGCGCCAGCAGCCCGGGGACTAGCGGCCCCACAGATACGCAGTATTTT. Translating gives CASSPGTSGPTDTQYF.

This clone has a single count. This chain uses TRBV20-1 with TRBJ2-3, with 8 bases matching TRBD1. This CDR3 region has 15 residues. Germline values: CDR1 DFQATT, CDR2 SNEGSKA (reference sequence). The V segment lost 3 bases and the J segment 3 bases; nucleotides outside the gene matches: 8. This CDR3 is CSASGTGLFTDTQYF. In nucleotides, the CDR3 is TGCAGTGCTAGTGGGACAGGACTGTTTACAGATACGCAGTATTTT.

The chain is built from TRBV11-3 and TRBJ1-1; no clear D gene. CDR3 length equals 15 residues. The ends were cut back, 1 base at V and 1 base at J, with 10 bases in the middle. The V gene's germline CDR1 is SGHNT and CDR2 YENEEA. The CDR3 region has the DNA TGTGCCAGCAGCTTAGGTAAGGGAGGGAACACTGAAGCTTTCTTT. It yields the protein CASSLGKGGNTEAFF.

The chain has TRBV6-4 and TRBJ1-5, with D possibly being TRBD1 (5 bases). Germline CDR1 is MRHNA and CDR2 is SNTAGT. Trimming stripped 4 bases from V and 0 bases from J, with 10 bases between. The CDR3 spans 15 residues. CDR3: CASSGQTISNQPQHF. DNA for the CDR3: TGTGCCAGCAGTGGACAGACTATTAGCAATCAGCCCCAGCATTTT.

The chain employs TRBV6-6 and TRBJ1-3; D not resolved. Germline lookup yields CDR1 MNHNY and CDR2 SVGAGI (reference sequence). Between the trimmed V and J ends, which lost 2 bases and 4 bases, there was a span of 9 bases. The CDR3 length is 14 residues. The CDR3, as DNA: TGTGCCAGCAGTTACAGCCTCGAGGGAAACACCATATATTTT. Translation: CASSYSLEGNTIYF.

The chain joins TRBV4-1 to TRBJ1-6, with TRBD1 matching over 10 bases. Looked up from germline, CDR1 is MGHRA and CDR2 is YSYEKL. CDR3 length equals 15 residues. Unmatched junction bases numbered 4, after V lost 4 bases and J lost 7 bases. The CDR3, as DNA: TGCGCCAGCAGCCCCTGGGACAGGGGAAATTCACCCCTCCACTTT. Protein product: CASSPWDRGNSPLHF.

The chain joins TRBV4-1 to TRBJ2-1, with 9 bases aligning to TRBD1. The CDR3 spans 16 residues. Germline V lookup: CDR1 MGHRA, CDR2 YSYEKL. V lost 4 bases and J lost 0; bases outside the gene matches: 4. CDR3: CASSLSTGGSYNEQFF. In nucleotides, the CDR3 is TGCGCCAGCAGCCTCTCGACAGGGGGCTCCTACAATGAGCAGTTCTTC.

This chain uses TRBV5-8 with TRBJ1-2, with 11 bases lining up with TRBD1. The CDR3 runs 15 residues. V dropped 0 bases and J dropped 7; count of bases not matched to a gene: 5. CDR1 and CDR2 from the germline V gene are SGHTS and YDEGEE. In DNA, the CDR3 is TGTGCCAGCAGCTTGGAGGGACAGGGGGTTTTTGGCTACACCTTC. Protein product: CASSLEGQGVFGYTF.

This clone was recorded only once. The rearrangement joins TRBV7-6 to TRBJ2-7; perhaps D is TRBD1 or TRBD2 (7 bases each). Trimming stripped 2 bases from V and 3 bases from J, with 14 bases between. The CDR3 extends over 15 amino acids. Germline V gene lookup returns CDR1 SGHVS and CDR2 FNYEAQ. The CDR3 nucleotides are TGTGCCAGCAGCTTATTCTCAGGGGGGGTCTACGAGCAGTACTTC. Translated, it gives CASSLFSGGVYEQYF.

This chain joins TRBV6-4 and TRBJ2-1, with TRBD2 matching over 11 bases. The germline V gene has CDR1 MRHNA and CDR2 SNTAGT. The CDR3 contains 15 residues. V trimming: 0 bases; J trimming: 8 bases; junction bases outside the gene matches: 3. CDR3 region: CASSDSSGGADEQFF. The CDR3 region has the DNA TGTGCCAGCAGTGACTCTAGCGGGGGGGCGGATGAGCAGTTCTTC.

J is TRBJ1-4 and V is TRBV30; unclear D gene. Germline CDR1 and CDR2: GTSNPN and SVGIG (reference sequence). There are 13 residues in the CDR3. V lost 2 bases and J 5 bases, leaving 9 bases between the germline ends. The DNA for the CDR3 is TGTGCCTGGAGTAGGGCCCAAAATGAAAAACTGTTTTTT. Its protein product is CAWSRAQNEKLFF. The variable domain in full, completed from reference TRBV30 and TRBJ1-4, reads SQTIHQWPATLVQPVGSPLSLECTVEGTSNPNLYWYRQAAGRGLQLLFYSVGIGQISSEVPQNLSASRPQDRQFILSSKKLLLSDSGFYLCAWSRAQNEKLFFGSGTQLSVL.

The genes are TRBV18 and TRBJ1-6; D uncertain. Germline values: CDR1 KGHSH, CDR2 LQKENI. The CDR3 spans 16 residues. The ends were cut back, 1 base at V and 0 bases at J, with 7 bases in the middle. This CDR3 reads CASSPLEGSYNSPLHF. In nucleotides, the CDR3 is TGTGCCAGCTCACCACTGGAGGGCTCCTATAATTCACCCCTCCACTTT.

J is TRBJ2-7 and V is TRBV5-1; TRBD1 aligns across 8 bases. CDR3 size: 15 residues. From germline, CDR1 is SGHRS and CDR2 YFSETQ. V was clipped by 1 base and J by 3 bases; unmatched bases: 6. Written as DNA, the CDR3 is TGCGCCAGCAGCTTGCCAGGGGGCCAGATCTACGAGCAGTACTTC. This sequence encodes CASSLPGGQIYEQYF.

This rearrangement joins TRBV12-3 or TRBV12-4 to TRBJ1-2; the D gene is possibly TRBD1 (5 bases). The length of the CDR3 is 12 residues. V was shortened by 5 bases and J by 5 bases, with 9 bases between the two germline ends. The CDR3 loop is CASSPGKYGYTF. CDR3 in DNA: TGTGCCAGCAGTCCAGGGAAATATGGCTACACCTTC.

The chain couples TRBV18 to TRBJ2-5; 10 positions match TRBD1. This CDR3 spans 16 amino acids. V lost 2 bases, J lost 1 base, and 4 bases stayed unmatched. Germline assignment: CDR1 KGHSH and CDR2 LQKENI. The CDR3 DNA follows: TGTGCCAGCTCACCAATGGGGACAGGGGCCCAAGAGACCCAGTACTTC. It translates to CASSPMGTGAQETQYF.

The chain recombines TRBV5-4 with TRBJ1-1; weak D call: TRBD1 (6 bases). V was shortened by 3 bases and J by 1 base, with 10 bases between the two germline ends. CDR3 length: 14 residues. Germline V gene data show CDR1 as SGHNT and CDR2 as YYREEE (reference sequence). CDR3 DNA sequence: TGTGCCAGCAGCTCGACGGGGGCGAACACTGAAGCTTTCTTT. Translated: CASSSTGANTEAFF.

This rearrangement joins TRBV6-1 to TRBJ1-2, with D uncertain. The CDR3 contains 12 residues. Germline V gives CDR1 MNHNS, CDR2 SASEGT. V was trimmed by 2 bases and J by 2 bases, leaving 3 bases between them. The CDR3 spells CASSETNYGYTF. The CDR3 DNA reads TGTGCCAGCAGTGAAACAAACTATGGCTACACCTTC.

The chain has TRBV11-2 and TRBJ2-7; TRBD2 matches 13 bases. CDR1 is SGHAT, CDR2 FQNNGV, per germline. The V segment lost 4 bases and the J segment 3 bases; nucleotides outside the gene matches: 6. The CDR3 is 16 amino acids. The CDR3, as DNA: TGTGCCAGCAGCTCGCGACTAGCGGGGGGCGTCTACGAGCAGTACTTC. This translates into CASSSRLAGGVYEQYF.

The chain employs TRBV19 and TRBJ1-1, with TRBD1 identical over 9 bases. This CDR3 comprises 12 residues. CDR1 is LNHDA, CDR2 SQIVND, per germline (reference sequence). The trim removed 6 bases at V and 12 bases at J, leaving 8 bases unmatched. The CDR3 DNA reads TGTGCCAGTAGCCGCAATGACAGGGGGTCTTTCTTT. This codes for CASSRNDRGSFF.

In this sample, this clone turned up once. V and J are TRBV9 and TRBJ1-5, with D perhaps TRBD1 (6 bases). Germline lookup yields CDR1 SGDLS and CDR2 YYNGEE. Trimming removed 10 bases at V and 0 bases at J, with 23 bases between. This CDR3 has 17 amino acids. The CDR3 DNA reads as TGTGCCGCCCACCGGGACACCGAAGAAGATAGCAATCAGCCCCAGCATTTT. Residues: CAAHRDTEEDSNQPQHF.